The next 5 T cell receptor beta chains were all read from a single sample in a study of T cells in Graves' hyperthyroidism and ophthalmopathy. From RNA transcripts, TCR beta CDR3 regions were amplified. HTBI primers were used for first-round RT-PCR of the TCR CDR3. Using its own MiXCR run on the multiplex PCR reads, TCRdb lists one record per CDR3 protein. The sample has approximately 370,000 distinct CDR3 sequences, 14% to 15% seen once. The material sequenced was blood. The source is a woman aged 25 to 39 with Graves' hyperthyroidism.

Ten or more counts support this clonotype. CDR3 bases: TGTGCCAGCAGCTATGCCCGGGACAGGGGCTACAATGAGCAGTTCTTC. Translated: CASSYARDRGYNEQFF. The chain combines TRBV28 with TRBJ2-1, with 10 bases fitting TRBD1. Germline values: CDR1 MDHEN, CDR2 SYDVKM. The CDR3 runs 16 residues. J lost 3 bases, V lost 6 bases, and 8 bases had no gene match.

This clonotype was recorded at least ten times. V gene TRBV7-3 combines with J gene TRBJ2-1, with 8 positions matching TRBD2. This CDR3 spans 17 amino acids. The germline CDR1 and CDR2 sequences are SGHTA and FQGTGA. V lost 5 bases to trimming and J lost 8 bases; unmatched junction nucleotides: 17. CDR3 nucleotide sequence: TGTGCCAGCAGCCCTCGGGGGTCCGGGACTAGTTTTCATGAGCAGTTCTTC. It encodes CASSPRGSGTSFHEQFF.

With regard to this clonotype: This may be a read error: a much more frequent sequence differs by one nucleotide. The chain uses TRBV7-2 and TRBJ2-1; TRBD1 matches 10 bases. Germline V lookup: CDR1 SGHTA, CDR2 FQGNSA. This CDR3 region has 16 residues. V was clipped by 6 bases and J by 1 base; unmatched bases: 6. The CDR3 DNA sequence: TGTGCCAGCAGATTATGGGGACAGGGGTCCTACAATGAGCAGTTCTTC. As protein: CASRLWGQGSYNEQFF. The variable domain in full, completed from reference TRBV7-2 and TRBJ2-1, reads GAGVSQSPSNKVTEKGKDVELRCDPISGHTALYWYRQSLGQGLEFLIYFQGNSAPDKSGLPSDRFSAERTGGSVSTLTIQRTQQEDSAVYLCASRLWGQGSYNEQFFGPGTRLTVL.

In the case of this clonotype: This could be a read error, since a much larger clone is one nucleotide away. V gene TRBV27 combines with J gene TRBJ2-1; D not certain. The CDR3 length is 15 residues. Germline-derived CDR1 and CDR2 are MNHEY and SMNVEV (reference sequence). V was clipped by 7 bases and J by 8 bases, with 21 bases between them. CDR3 residues: CASTLFGPTADEQFF. The CDR3 nucleotides are TGTGCCAGCACCCTTTTCGGACCCACTGCGGATGAGCAGTTCTTC.

This clonotype has a count of ten or more. The V and J genes are TRBV5-1 and TRBJ2-1, with 8 bases aligning to TRBD2. Germline CDR1 reads SGHRS; CDR2 reads YFSETQ. The CDR3 runs to 14 residues. Trimming removed 5 bases from V and 7 bases from J; junction bases left unmatched: 8. The CDR3 protein is CASRSVAGWNEQFF. The CDR3 DNA reads TGCGCCAGCAGGTCCGTAGCGGGGTGGAATGAGCAGTTCTTC.